This T cell receptor (beta chain) was recovered during a study of T cells in Graves' hyperthyroidism and ophthalmopathy. An absence of ophthalmopathy progression within 18 months meant stable Graves' hyperthyroidism. Amplified TCR beta CDR3 regions derived from RNA transcripts. The HTBI primer set served for first-round RT-PCR of the TCR CDR3. TCRdb ran MiXCR on the multiplex PCR reads and lists one entry per CDR3 protein. The sample shows approximately 380,000 distinct CDR3 sequences, about 20% of them seen only once. The germline CDR1 and CDR2 sequences are SNHLY and FYNNEI. The CDR3 has 14 residues. Between the trimmed V and J ends, which lost 6 bases and 8 bases, there was a span of 17 bases. This clonotype occurred many times.

The specimen was blood. V gene TRBV2 combines with J gene TRBJ1-5, with a possible D match to TRBD1 (5 bases). The origin of this receptor is a woman between 18 and 30 years old with Graves' hyperthyroidism. CDR3: CASRGDIRGEPQHF. Here the CDR3 DNA reads TGTGCCAGCAGGGGGGATATCCGGGGAGAGCCCCAGCATTTT.